This T cell receptor (beta chain) is from a study of blood T cell repertoires in COVID-19. For the study at large: Both acute and convalescent COVID-19 samples were obtained from the United States, Italy and Spain. The cDNA or gDNA used as material had been derived from T cells, B-cell-depleted T cells, or PBMCs.

Trimming took 4 bases from V and 7 from J, leaving 13 bases between them. CDR1 and CDR2 (germline): MDHEN, SYDVKM. The CDR3 contains 13 residues. Produced via immunoSEQ multiplex PCR; TCRdb's table is partial and in-frame only. The sample holds over 200,000 clones, roughly 80% seen once. The rearrangement links TRBV28 to TRBJ1-1; possible D gene TRBD1, 5 bases. This clonotype originated in a woman of 80 years or more with active or convalescent COVID-19. Source material: peripheral blood. The CDR3 region has the DNA TGTGCCAGCAGTTGGGGCACGGACGGTGAAGCTTTCTTT. Protein: CASSWGTDGEAFF.